This T cell receptor beta chain comes out of a study of cytomegalovirus exposure and HLA in healthy donors. General study findings and limits: HLA restriction was apparent for most CMV-associated TCR beta chains in a later analysis. As a later analysis revealed, the rate of TCR association differed by HLA locus, with DRB1 most and HLA-C fewest.

PCR employed 60 Vbeta and 13 Jbeta primers. Assay: immunoSEQ multiplex PCR; the TCRdb copy retains only in-frame clones and omits some. There are 180,000 or so clones in the sample; 80% occur only once, and about 1.3% lies in the top ten. In regard to this clone: The antigen is undetermined.

The CDR3 is 15 amino acids. V lost 3 bases, J lost 9 bases, and 8 bases stayed unmatched. From germline, CDR1 is LNHNV and CDR2 YYDKDF (reference sequence). Sequencing used PBMCs. V gene TRBV15 combines with J gene TRBJ2-1; 10 bases match TRBD2. This TCR was recovered from a girl aged 5-17 years in good health and CMV-seropositive. CDR3 nucleotide sequence: TGTGCCACCAGCAGGAGGTCTAGCGGGAGTGGTGAGCAGTTCTTC. Residues: CATSRRSSGSGEQFF.